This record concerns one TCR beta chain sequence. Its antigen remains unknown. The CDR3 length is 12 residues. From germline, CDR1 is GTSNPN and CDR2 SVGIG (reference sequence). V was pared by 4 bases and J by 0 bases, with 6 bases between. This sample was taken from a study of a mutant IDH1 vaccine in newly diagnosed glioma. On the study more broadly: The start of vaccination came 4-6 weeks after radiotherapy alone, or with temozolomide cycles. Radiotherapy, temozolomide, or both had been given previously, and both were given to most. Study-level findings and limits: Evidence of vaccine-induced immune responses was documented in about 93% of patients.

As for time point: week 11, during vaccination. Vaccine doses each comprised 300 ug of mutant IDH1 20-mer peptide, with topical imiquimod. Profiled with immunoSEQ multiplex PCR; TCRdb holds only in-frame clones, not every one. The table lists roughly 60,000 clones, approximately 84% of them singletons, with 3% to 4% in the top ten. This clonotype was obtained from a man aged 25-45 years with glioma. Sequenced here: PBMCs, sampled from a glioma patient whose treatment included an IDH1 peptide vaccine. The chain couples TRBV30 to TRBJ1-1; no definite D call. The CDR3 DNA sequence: TGTGCCTGGAATGAGGTGAACACTGAAGCTTTCTTT. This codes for CAWNEVNTEAFF.